This T cell receptor beta chain stems from a study of T cells in tuberculosis. Study overall: This South African cohort compared adolescents with or without latent tuberculosis against adults with active tuberculosis.

This table comes from immunoSEQ multiplex PCR, and its TCRdb copy is limited to in-frame clones, with some not included. The sample includes some 31,000 clones, 80% to 95% of them seen just once. CDR1 SGHTA and CDR2 FQGNSA come from the germline V gene. Between the trimmed V and J ends, which lost 4 bases and 2 bases, there was a span of 18 bases. The CDR3 has 16 amino acids. About this clone itself: What it recognizes is unknown.

Study-wide results and limits: Shorter CDR3-alpha in active tuberculosis partly drove smaller distances. Classification accuracy was 80% to 90% (AUROC under 0.95) with the GMM-specific repertoire.

The V call is TRBV7-2, the J call TRBJ2-7; a possible D gene is TRBD2 (6 bases). Material: PBMCs. The origin of this receptor is a donor aged 10-29 years with latent tuberculosis or without tuberculosis infection. The CDR3 nucleotides read TGTGCCAGCAGCTCCAGAAGGGGAGGCAGCGCCTACGAGCAGTACTTC. Translated, it gives CASSSRRGGSAYEQYF.